One sample yielded the 12 T cell receptor beta chains listed below, sequenced in a study of T cells after yellow fever vaccination. TCRdb redid the calling of the 5' RACE reads with MiXCR, one entry per CDR3 protein. Of 42,000 or so distinct CDR3 sequences listed, 6.8% are singletons. Sequencing used CD8+ T cells not binding an NS4B(214-222) dextramer, sorted from PBMCs, obtained 45 days after the yellow fever booster vaccination. These receptors were taken from a man aged 30 to 45 who received the YFV17D yellow fever vaccine.

This clonotype has ten or more counts. This rearrangement joins TRBV28 to TRBJ2-6; D is unresolved. CDR1 and CDR2 from the germline V gene are MDHEN and SYDVKM. V lost 4 bases and J 2 bases, leaving 6 bases between the germline ends. This CDR3 has 14 amino acids. CDR3 sequence (DNA): TGTGCCAGCAGTTCGGACCCTGGGGCCAACGTCCTGACTTTC. Translating it yields CASSSDPGANVLTF. The full variable domain, in which reference TRBV28 and TRBJ2-6 provide the parts outside the CDR3, is DVKVTQSSRYLVKRTGEKVFLECVQDMDHENMFWYRQDPGLGLRLIYFSYDVKMKEKGDIPEGYSVSREKKERFSLILESASTNQTSMYLCASSSDPGANVLTFGAGSRLTVL.

The chain has TRBV5-3 and TRBJ2-7; 7 bases fit TRBD1. TRBV5-3 is labeled an ORF, and its function is uncertain. The CDR3 extends over 15 amino acids. V shed 5 bases and J 0 bases; nucleotides not matched to a gene: 8. CDR3 protein: CARRPTRQGSYEQYF. CDR3 sequence (DNA): TGTGCCAGAAGACCTACGCGACAGGGCTCCTACGAGCAGTACTTC.

This clonotype was counted many times. V is TRBV12-3 or TRBV12-4 and J is TRBJ1-1; D remains unclear. This CDR3 comprises 12 residues. The ends were cut back, 7 bases at V and 4 bases at J, with 10 bases in the middle. The CDR3 coding sequence is TGTGCCAGCACTCCACATCGCACTGAAGCTTTCTTT. This codes for CASTPHRTEAFF.

This clonotype was counted ten times or more. The chain joins TRBV7-9 to TRBJ2-2; 9 bases are shared with TRBD2. CDR1 is SEHNR, CDR2 FQNEAQ, per germline (reference sequence). V shed 10 bases and J 1 base; nucleotides not matched to a gene: 10. The CDR3 is 16 residues long. The CDR3 DNA reads TGTGCCATCGTCCCCTTGACTAGCGGGAACACCGGGGAGCTGTTTTTT. Translation: CAIVPLTSGNTGELFF.

This clonotype was recorded at least ten times. This chain joins TRBV6-5 and TRBJ1-2; D uncertain. The ends were cut back, 5 bases at V and 10 bases at J, with 26 bases in the middle. Germline V gene data show CDR1 as MNHEY and CDR2 as SVGAGI. The CDR3 extends over 16 amino acids. The CDR3 loop reads CASSNIPTTDDWDYTF. CDR3 DNA: TGTGCCAGCAGTAACATCCCCACTACAGACGATTGGGACTACACCTTC.

At least ten counts were recorded for this clonotype. The chain combines TRBV20-1 with TRBJ2-7; 7 bases align to TRBD2. Germline V gives CDR1 DFQATT, CDR2 SNEGSKA (reference sequence). After removal of 3 bases from V and 7 bases from J, the junction contained 3 bases not matched to a gene. The CDR3 consists of 11 residues. CDR3 DNA sequence: TGCAGTGCTAGGACGGGAGGAGAGCAGTACTTC. Its protein product is CSARTGGEQYF.

This clonotype was observed many times. This chain joins TRBV30 and TRBJ2-7, with 9 bases lining up with TRBD1. V lost 1 base and J lost 6; bases outside the gene matches: 10. The CDR3 covers 15 residues. The germline gives CDR1 GTSNPN, CDR2 SVGIG (reference sequence). Written as DNA, the CDR3 is TGTGCCTGGAGTGGGTCGGATGGGACAGGGAGCGAGCAGTACTTC. Its translation is CAWSGSDGTGSEQYF.

V usage is TRBV10-3 and J usage is TRBJ1-2; D is possibly TRBD1 (5 bases). The V gene's germline CDR1 is ENHRY and CDR2 SYGVKD. V was trimmed by 0 bases and J by 2 bases, leaving 19 bases between them. The CDR3 is made up of 18 amino acids. As DNA, the CDR3 is TGTGCCATCAGTGAGTCGACGGGGGATGAGGGATTCAACTATGGCTACACCTTC. Its protein is CAISESTGDEGFNYGYTF.

There are many counts of this clonotype. V and J are TRBV27 and TRBJ2-4; D remains ambiguous. V lost 5 bases and J lost 0, with 8 bases in between. This CDR3 has 14 residues. The germline gives CDR1 MNHEY, CDR2 SMNVEV (reference sequence). Written as DNA, the CDR3 is TGTGCCAGCAGTGAGAACCTAGCCAAAAACATTCAGTACTTC. Translated: CASSENLAKNIQYF.

This clonotype came up many times. The V gene is TRBV4-3, the J gene TRBJ2-7; D not resolved. The CDR3 covers 16 residues. Per germline, CDR1 LGHNA and CDR2 YSLEER. The V gene lost 0 bases and the J gene lost 6 bases, with 18 bases spanning the gap. CDR3 residues: CASSQERSWIGVEQYF. The CDR3 DNA sequence: TGCGCCAGCAGCCAAGAAAGGTCCTGGATTGGCGTCGAGCAGTACTTC.

This clonotype was recorded at least ten times. The chain joins TRBV12-3 or TRBV12-4 to TRBJ2-5; D is possibly TRBD1 or TRBD2 (6 bases each). This CDR3 is 14 amino acids long. Trimming shortened V by 3 bases and J by 5 bases, and 13 bases separated the two germline ends. Here the CDR3 reads CASSLMGGSETQYF. In DNA form, the CDR3 reads TGTGCCAGCAGTTTGATGGGGGGCTCGGAGACCCAGTACTTC.

This clonotype was seen many times. V is TRBV12-3 or TRBV12-4 and J is TRBJ2-1; no definite D call. V shed 3 bases and J shed 0 bases, with 6 bases lying between them. The CDR3 is made up of 14 amino acids. The CDR3 DNA reads as TGTGCCAGCAGTTTTGCGGTCTCCTACAATGAGCAGTTCTTC. Protein: CASSFAVSYNEQFF.